Following are 15 T cell receptor beta chains from one sample sequenced in a study of T-cell reconstitution after alpha-beta-depleted transplantation in children (dated by TCRdb to between 2015 and 2016). Receptors were amplified or captured by PCR. TCRdb names Illumina HiSeq 2500 as the instrument used. TCR library preparation used molecular barcoding, with unique molecular identifiers applied to normalize quantification of the TCRbeta repertoire. TCRdb trimmed the raw reads at Q25, called clones with MiXCR and kept productive beta chains. Duplicate CDR3 protein sequences are folded into a single record with the most common DNA and genes. The sample yields some 390,000 distinct CDR3 sequences; over 20% were counted once. The ten biggest clones cover less than 4.5% of the sample. The sequencing used PBMCs from the stem cell graft donor, collected from the stem cell graft. The receptors shown here come from a human donor who donated a stem cell graft to a child with acute myeloid leukemia.

This clonotype was seen more than once but under ten times. This chain uses TRBV12-3 or TRBV12-4 with TRBJ2-7; 10 positions agree with TRBD2. The CDR3 loop spans 12 amino acids. J was trimmed by 12 bases and V by 4 bases; bases with no gene match: 6. Written as DNA, the CDR3 is TGTGCCAGCAGTTACCCAGGACTAGCGGTGTACTTC. Its translation is CASSYPGLAVYF.

This clonotype appeared many times. The gene calls are TRBV10-3 and TRBJ1-1; D may be TRBD1 (6 bases). Germline CDR1 and CDR2: ENHRY and SYGVKD. The V end was cut by 3 bases, the J end by 0 bases, with 11 bases between. The CDR3 sequence is 15 residues long. As DNA, the CDR3 is TGTGCCATCAGTGATATGGGGGGCGTGAACACTGAAGCTTTCTTT. Translating it yields CAISDMGGVNTEAFF.

This clonotype was detected many times. The germline gene is not matched at one end of the junction; a read error may be the cause. The chain carries TRBV20-1 and TRBJ2-2; possibly TRBD1 or TRBD2 for D (6 bases each). The CDR3 extends over 15 amino acids. Germline-derived CDR1 and CDR2 are DFQATT and SNEGSKA (reference sequence). Written as DNA, the CDR3 is TGCAGTGCCAGAGATATGAGGGGGGACACCGGGGAGCTGTTTTTT. Its translation: CSARDMRGDTGELFF.

The V call is TRBV29-1, the J call TRBJ1-3; 9 bases line up with TRBD1. V lost 2 bases to trimming and J lost 8 bases; unmatched junction nucleotides: 7. The germline CDR1 and CDR2 sequences are SQVTM and ANQGSEA. The CDR3 is 14 amino acids. CDR3 loop: CSVEYRGLWDTIYF. The CDR3 bases are TGCAGCGTTGAATACAGGGGGCTCTGGGACACCATATATTTT. The whole variable domain, filled in from reference TRBV29-1 and TRBJ1-3, reads SAVISQKPSRDICQRGTSLTIQCQVDSQVTMMFWYRQQPGQSLTLIATANQGSEATYESGFVIDKFPISRPNLTFSTLTVSNMSPEDSSIYLCSVEYRGLWDTIYFGEGSWLTVV.

This clonotype was observed a handful of times. This rearrangement joins TRBV29-1 to TRBJ2-2; D may match TRBD1 or TRBD2 (5 bases each). The ends were cut back, 7 bases at V and 7 bases at J, with 19 bases in the middle. The CDR3 covers 14 residues. Germline V CDR1 and CDR2: SQVTM, ANQGSEA. CDR3 DNA: TGCAGCGCCGAGGGCAGGGATCTCGGCGGGGAGCTGTTTTTT. Protein sequence: CSAEGRDLGGELFF.

This clonotype was counted between two and nine times. The chain employs TRBV5-1 and TRBJ2-1; D gene uncertain. The V end was cut by 0 bases, the J end by 6 bases, with 13 bases between. The CDR3 runs to 15 residues. Germline V gene data show CDR1 as SGHRS and CDR2 as YFSETQ. The DNA of the CDR3 is TGCGCCAGCAGCTTGGGAGGACCCCGTGGCAATGAGCAGTTCTTC. Amino acids: CASSLGGPRGNEQFF.

This clonotype was detected many times. V usage is TRBV6-5 and J usage is TRBJ2-3; D remains unclear. The germline V gene has CDR1 MNHEY and CDR2 SVGAGI. The CDR3 contains 14 residues. The V gene lost 4 bases and the J gene lost 0 bases, with 8 bases spanning the gap. The CDR3 is CASSLEDSTDTQYF. The CDR3 DNA sequence: TGTGCCAGCAGTTTAGAGGATAGCACAGATACGCAGTATTTT.

The genes are TRBV5-1 and TRBJ2-5, with D perhaps TRBD1 or TRBD2 (5 bases each). Germline loops: CDR1 SGHRS, CDR2 YFSETQ. V was pared by 5 bases and J by 3 bases, with 11 bases between. This CDR3 contains 13 residues. The CDR3 bases are TGCGCCAGCAGGCCCGGGACGGAAGAGACCCAGTACTTC. This sequence encodes CASRPGTEETQYF.

This clonotype was seen many times. This rearrangement joins TRBV29-1 to TRBJ2-7; 10 bases agree with TRBD1. V was pared by 7 bases and J by 7 bases, with 7 bases of the junction left unmatched. Germline CDR1 and CDR2: SQVTM and ANQGSEA. The CDR3 spans 12 residues. CDR3 sequence reads: CSAGQGKGEQYF. CDR3 nucleotides: TGCAGCGCGGGACAGGGGAAGGGGGAGCAGTACTTC.

This clonotype has a count of ten or more. The V and J genes are TRBV7-3 and TRBJ2-3, with 8 bases that match TRBD2. The germline CDR1 and CDR2 sequences are SGHTA and FQGTGA. With V trimmed by 4 bases and J by 4 bases, 7 bases remained unmatched. The length of the CDR3 is 15 residues. Here the CDR3 reads CASSSSGSRADTQYF. In DNA, the CDR3 is TGTGCCAGCAGCTCGAGCGGGAGCAGGGCAGATACGCAGTATTTT.

This chain joins TRBV20-1 and TRBJ2-1; D possibly corresponds to TRBD2 (5 bases). V was shortened by 5 bases and J by 0 bases, with 14 bases between the two germline ends. The CDR3 length is 15 residues. CDR1 is DFQATT and CDR2 is SNEGSKA in the germline V gene (reference sequence). CDR3 loop: CSAGASSSSYNEQFF. Here the CDR3 DNA reads TGCAGTGCTGGCGCTAGCTCTAGCTCCTACAATGAGCAGTTCTTC.

This clonotype has only a few counts. The chain recombines TRBV5-1 with TRBJ1-2; D call uncertain. CDR3 length: 14 amino acids. V shed 1 base and J shed 6 bases, with 13 bases lying between them. The germline gives CDR1 SGHRS, CDR2 YFSETQ. The CDR3 sequence: CASSLTAPDDGYTF. The CDR3 DNA follows: TGCGCCAGCAGCTTGACAGCCCCGGATGATGGCTACACCTTC.

This clonotype was observed a few times. The chain links TRBV28 to TRBJ2-7, with 13 bases matching TRBD2. The CDR3 runs 15 residues. Unmatched junction bases numbered 7, after V lost 4 bases and J lost 7 bases. Germline V CDR1 and CDR2: MDHEN, SYDVKM. CDR3: CASSSLTSGRAEQYF. DNA of the CDR3: TGTGCCAGCAGTTCCCTAACTAGCGGGAGGGCGGAGCAGTACTTC.

In this sample, this clonotype turned up many times. The CDR3 sequence: CSAATSSSYEQYF. The DNA of the CDR3 is TGCAGTGCGGCGACTAGCAGCTCCTACGAGCAGTACTTC. This chain links TRBV20-1 with TRBJ2-7; 7 nucleotides align to TRBD2. The CDR3 is 13 residues long. Trimming removed 6 bases from V and 0 bases from J; junction bases left unmatched: 5. Germline V gene sequence: CDR1 DFQATT, CDR2 SNEGSKA (reference sequence).

V and J are TRBV28 and TRBJ2-1; D gene uncertain. Germline lookup yields CDR1 MDHEN and CDR2 SYDVKM. The CDR3 has 14 amino acids. Trimming stripped 5 bases from V and 8 bases from J, with 16 bases between. CDR3 residues: CASSAVYDYHEQFF. In DNA, the CDR3 is TGTGCCAGCAGTGCCGTATATGATTACCATGAGCAGTTCTTC.